This TCR beta chain was obtained from a study of T cells in women clearing cervical HPV infection. Study conclusions and caveats: Associations may precede or follow infection; HPV-specific or memory T cells were not isolated.

Sequencing was performed with immunoSEQ multiplex PCR; in TCRdb, only in-frame clones are kept and a portion is missing. In total, the table holds about 23,000 clones. This CDR3 is 15 amino acids long. With 3 bases removed from V and 0 bases from J, the gap between germline ends came to 11 bases. The germline CDR1 and CDR2 sequences are SGHTA and FQGNSA. A remark on this clone: Its antigen is unidentified. The CDR3 end falls 3 residues outside the read, so it is completed with the germline J gene.

The chain recombines TRBV7-2 with TRBJ2-5; no firm D call. The sample comprised blood buffy coat. The TCR sequence derives from a woman between 18 and 70 years old with a cervical HPV16 infection that either progressed to CIN3+ or cleared (not recorded which). CDR3 DNA, as far as it was read: TGTGCCAGCAGCTTGGCTTACTACAACCAAGAGACC. Protein product: CASSLAYYNQET. The full CDR3 is CASSLAYYNQETQYF. Based on the CDR3 plus reference TRBV7-2 and TRBJ2-5, the full variable domain is GAGVSQSPSNKVTEKGKDVELRCDPISGHTALYWYRQSLGQGLEFLIYFQGNSAPDKSGLPSDRFSAERTGGSVSTLTIQRTQQEDSAVYLCASSLAYYNQETQYFGPGTRLLVL.